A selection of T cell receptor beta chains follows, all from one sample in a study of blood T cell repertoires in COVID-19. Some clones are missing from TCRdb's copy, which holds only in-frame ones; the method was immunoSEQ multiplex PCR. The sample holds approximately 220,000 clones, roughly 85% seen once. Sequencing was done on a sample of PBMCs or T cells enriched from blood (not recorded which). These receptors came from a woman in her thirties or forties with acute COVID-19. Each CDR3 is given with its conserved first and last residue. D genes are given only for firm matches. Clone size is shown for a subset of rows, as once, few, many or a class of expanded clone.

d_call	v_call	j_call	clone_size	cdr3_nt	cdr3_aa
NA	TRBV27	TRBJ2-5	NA	TGTGCCAGCAAGTTTTTGGGGCTCTCTAGCGCTCGTGGGGAGACCCAGTACTTC	CASKFLGLSSARGETQYF
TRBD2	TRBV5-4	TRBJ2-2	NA	TGTGCCAGCAGCGTCCGCAGCGGGAAAAACACCGGGGAGCTGTTTTTT	CASSVRSGKNTGELFF
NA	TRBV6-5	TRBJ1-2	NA	TGTGCCAGCACCTACTCGGGGAGGGCGATGGACTATGGCTACACCTTC	CASTYSGRAMDYGYTF
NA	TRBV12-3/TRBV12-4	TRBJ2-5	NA	TGTGCCACCCTAGAGAGGGCAGGGACCCAGTACTTC	CATLERAGTQYF
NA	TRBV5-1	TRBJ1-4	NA	TGCGCCAGCAGACCCGCGGTCCTGCAGGGCTTGCAAGAAAAACTGTTTTTT	CASRPAVLQGLQEKLFF
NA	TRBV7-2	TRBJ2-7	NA	TGTGCCAGCAGCTTAACGGGAGACTACGAGCAGTACTTC	CASSLTGDYEQYF
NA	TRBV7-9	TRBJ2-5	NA	TGTGCCAGCAGCTTAGCGGGGGGCGGGAGAAGTCAAGAGACCCAGTACTTC	CASSLAGGGRSQETQYF
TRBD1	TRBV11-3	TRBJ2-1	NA	TGTGCCAGCAGCTTAGAAGTAGGGCAGGGGGTCAACAATGAGCAGTTCTTC	CASSLEVGQGVNNEQFF
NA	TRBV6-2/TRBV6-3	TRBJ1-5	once	TGTGCCAGCAGTTGGACAGGCAATCAGCCCCAGCATTTT	CASSWTGNQPQHF
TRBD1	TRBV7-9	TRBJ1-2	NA	TGTGCCAGCAGCCACTTCCGGACAGGCAGCAGGGGCTACACCTTC	CASSHFRTGSRGYTF